Below, 15 T cell receptor beta chains from the same sample are listed, as sequenced in a study of human T cells and chemical hapten exposure. Time point indicated: healthy volunteer bleed at 2 weeks. The study extracted total RNA from unfractionated whole blood. TCRdb redid the calling of the RACE reads with MiXCR, one entry per CDR3 protein. The sample carries about 46,000 distinct CDR3 sequences, approximately 4.5% recorded once. The sequencing input was whole blood. These TCRs come from a female donor in good health. Some clones in this sample may be carry-over from other donors' samples.

This clonotype was detected many times. This rearrangement joins TRBV9 to TRBJ2-4, with unresolved D. The V and J ends lost 2 bases and 16 bases respectively, with 7 bases between them. The CDR3 contains 9 residues. Germline assignment: CDR1 SGDLS and CDR2 YYNGEE. CDR3 DNA sequence: TGTGCCAGCAGCGTGGGTGGATACTTC. Its translation: CASSVGGYF.

This clonotype was recorded at least ten times. V gene TRBV6-2 or TRBV6-3 combines with J gene TRBJ2-7; D is unresolved. CDR3 size: 14 residues. V was shortened by 5 bases and J by 0 bases, with 11 bases between the two germline ends. CDR1 and CDR2 (germline): MNHEY, SVGEGT. Here the CDR3 reads CASSNGSYSYEQYF. CDR3 coding DNA: TGTGCCAGCAGTAACGGATCGTACTCCTACGAGCAGTACTTC.

Many counts were recorded for this clonotype. J is TRBJ1-1 and V is TRBV6-6, with 11 positions matching TRBD1. The V gene end was trimmed by 7 bases and the J gene end by 0 bases; junction bases not matched to a gene: 7. This CDR3 spans 16 amino acids. From germline, CDR1 is MNHNY and CDR2 SVGAGI (reference sequence). The DNA of the CDR3 is TGTGCCAGCATCCCGAGGGACAGGGGGATGAACACTGAAGCTTTCTTT. Its protein product is CASIPRDRGMNTEAFF.

This clonotype was seen repeatedly, ten times or more. The chain combines TRBV5-1 with TRBJ2-7; D ambiguous. CDR1 and CDR2 from the germline V gene are SGHRS and YFSETQ. Trimming removed 0 bases from V and 0 bases from J, with 16 bases in between. This CDR3 is built from 17 residues. In DNA, the CDR3 is TGCGCCAGCAGCTTGGCGGCAGGCGACCCCCTCTCCTACGAGCAGTACTTC. Translated, it gives CASSLAAGDPLSYEQYF.

This clonotype was picked up a small number of times. The chain joins TRBV20-1 to TRBJ1-6, with D perhaps TRBD1 (5 bases). The length of the CDR3 is 13 residues. In germline, CDR1 is DFQATT, CDR2 SNEGSKA (reference sequence). Deletions cut 7 bases from V and 8 bases from J, with 15 bases between. DNA for the CDR3: TGCAGTGTTCAGGGCTTGGGGTATTCACCCCTCCACTTT. This gives the protein CSVQGLGYSPLHF.

This clonotype has at least ten counts. The chain joins TRBV6-6 to TRBJ2-1, with TRBD1 matching over 9 bases. The germline CDR1 and CDR2 sequences are MNHNY and SVGAGI (reference sequence). The V gene end was trimmed by 8 bases and the J gene end by 5 bases; junction bases not matched to a gene: 22. The CDR3 extends over 19 amino acids. The CDR3 sequence is CASALHNLRDRAFNNEQFF. In nucleotides, the CDR3 is TGTGCCAGCGCCCTTCACAACCTCCGGGACAGGGCTTTCAACAATGAGCAGTTCTTC.

This clonotype was counted ten times or more. This chain joins TRBV7-3 and TRBJ2-6, with unresolved D. Per germline, CDR1 SGHTA and CDR2 FQGTGA. Trimming cost V 1 base and J 1 base, with 14 bases left between them. This CDR3 spans 18 amino acids. This CDR3 is CASSLNPRWGSGANVLTF. CDR3 coding DNA: TGTGCCAGCAGCTTAAACCCCCGTTGGGGTTCTGGGGCCAACGTCCTGACTTTC.

Worth noting for this clonotype: This may be a read error: a much more frequent sequence differs by one nucleotide. V gene TRBV25-1 combines with J gene TRBJ2-1, with D perhaps given as TRBD1 or TRBD2 (5 bases each). Germline CDR1 is MGHDK and CDR2 is SYGVNS. With 3 bases removed from V and 1 base from J, the gap between germline ends came to 10 bases. CDR3 size: 15 residues. Here the CDR3 DNA reads TGTGCCAGCAGTGATCCTGGGGGATCCTACAATGAGCAGTTCTTC. Its translation is CASSDPGGSYNEQFF.

This chain joins TRBV7-2 and TRBJ2-5; perhaps D is TRBD1 or TRBD2 (6 bases each). This CDR3 spans 16 amino acids. V was shortened by 1 base and J by 2 bases, with 14 bases between the two germline ends. The germline gives CDR1 SGHTA, CDR2 FQGNSA. As DNA, the CDR3 is TGTGCCAGCAGCTTAGTCTCGGGGGCTCTACAAGAGACCCAGTACTTC. This encodes CASSLVSGALQETQYF.

By frequency in the sample, this clonotype is medium-sized. The chain uses TRBV20-1 and TRBJ2-3, with D possibly TRBD1 on 6 matching bases. This CDR3 is built from 18 residues. The V end was cut by 4 bases, the J end by 2 bases, with 25 bases between. CDR1 and CDR2 from the germline V gene are DFQATT and SNEGSKA (reference sequence). CDR3 loop: CSATADSRGWGHTDTQYF. The DNA of the CDR3 is TGCAGTGCTACGGCGGACAGCCGAGGTTGGGGACACACAGATACGCAGTATTTT.

This clonotype was detected ten times or more. V usage is TRBV10-3 and J usage is TRBJ2-5, with D perhaps assigned TRBD1 or TRBD2 (5 bases each). The CDR3 is made up of 14 amino acids. Per germline, CDR1 ENHRY and CDR2 SYGVKD. Trimming removed 5 bases from V and 1 base from J, with 11 bases in between. In DNA, the CDR3 is TGTGCCATCAGTCGACGGGGCGCCCAAGAGACCCAGTACTTC. Encoded protein: CAISRRGAQETQYF.

This clonotype was picked up many times. V is TRBV29-1 and J is TRBJ1-5; the D is unclear. Germline V gives CDR1 SQVTM, CDR2 ANQGSEA. This CDR3 comprises 13 residues. Deletions cut 4 bases from V and 2 bases from J, with 9 bases between. This chain's CDR3 is CSVGERGNQPQHF. The CDR3 nucleotides are TGCAGCGTTGGGGAAAGGGGCAATCAGCCCCAGCATTTT.

This sequence joins TRBV7-9 and TRBJ1-2, with D possibly TRBD1 on 6 matching bases. Germline V CDR1 and CDR2: SEHNR, FQNEAQ (reference sequence). Trimming removed 2 bases from V and 8 bases from J, with 6 bases in between. CDR3 length equals 11 residues. The CDR3 spells CASSLTGGYTF. The CDR3 DNA sequence: TGTGCCAGCAGCTTAACAGGGGGCTACACCTTC.

This clonotype was counted at least ten times. This chain connects TRBV5-1 to TRBJ2-2, with D possibly TRBD1 on 5 matching bases. Germline V CDR1 and CDR2: SGHRS, YFSETQ. The CDR3 extends over 17 amino acids. Trimming left V 0 bases short and J 7 bases short, with 19 bases between. DNA for the CDR3: TGCGCCAGCAGCTTGGAGATGGGGCAGGGCCAGGGCGGGGAGCTGTTTTTT. Its translation: CASSLEMGQGQGGELFF. The full variable domain, its missing parts supplied by reference TRBV5-1 and TRBJ2-2, is KAGVTQTPRYLIKTRGQQVTLSCSPISGHRSVSWYQQTPGQGLQFLFEYFSETQRNKGNFPGRFSGRQFSNSRSEMNVSTLELGDSALYLCASSLEMGQGQGGELFFGEGSRLTVL.

This clonotype was counted ten times or more. The chain is built from TRBV11-1 and TRBJ2-3; possible D gene TRBD2, 5 bases. V was pared by 2 bases and J by 4 bases, with 13 bases between. This CDR3 is built from 15 residues. The germline V gene has CDR1 SGHAT and CDR2 FQDESV (reference sequence). CDR3 bases: TGTGCCAGCAGCTTAATGGGAGCGTCCGCAGATACGCAGTATTTT. Encoded protein: CASSLMGASADTQYF.